In this sample, the clone carrying this T cell receptor beta chain turned up a few times. This CDR3 has 15 amino acids. Germline V CDR1 and CDR2: LNHDA, SQIVND (reference sequence). The ends lost 10 bases at V and 2 bases at J; junction bases unmatched: 7. TCRdb passed the 5' RACE reads through MiXCR, listing each CDR3 protein once. This table holds roughly 45,000 distinct CDR3 sequences, around 30% found once. The V and J genes are TRBV19 and TRBJ2-2; the match to TRBD2 covers 10 bases. The receptor's source is a female donor with breast cancer. Sequencing used tumor-infiltrating memory CD4+ T cells sorted from the breast tumor. Subset of the sample: memory CD4+ T cells, CD4+CD45RO+CD25-. CDR3 residues: CATTLAGVNTGELFF. The CDR3 nucleotides are TGTGCCACCACCCTAGCGGGGGTTAACACCGGGGAGCTGTTTTTT.